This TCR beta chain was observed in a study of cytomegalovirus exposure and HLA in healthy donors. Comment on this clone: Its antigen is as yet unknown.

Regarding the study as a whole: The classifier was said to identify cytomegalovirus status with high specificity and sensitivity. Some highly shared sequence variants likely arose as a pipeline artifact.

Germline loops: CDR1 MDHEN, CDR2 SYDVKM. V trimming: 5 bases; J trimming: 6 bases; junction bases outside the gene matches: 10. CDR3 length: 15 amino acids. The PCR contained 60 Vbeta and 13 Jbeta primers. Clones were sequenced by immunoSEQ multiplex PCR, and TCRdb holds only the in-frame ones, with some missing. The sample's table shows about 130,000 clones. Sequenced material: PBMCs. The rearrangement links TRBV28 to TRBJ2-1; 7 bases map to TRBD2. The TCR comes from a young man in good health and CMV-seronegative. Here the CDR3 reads CASSPNRDYVNEQFF. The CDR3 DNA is TGTGCCAGCAGTCCCAACCGGGACTACGTCAATGAGCAGTTCTTC.